Here is one TCR beta chain with its context. Antigen: not known. Losses at the gene ends were 3 bases for V and 5 bases for J; bases not matched to a gene: 5. CDR3 size: 14 residues. Germline V gene lookup returns CDR1 SGHVS and CDR2 FQNEAQ. This sample is part of a study of T cell responses to AZD1222 COVID-19 vaccine. Across the study: Second doses were pooled across both intervals (about 4 or about 12 weeks). The study's findings and limits: Among the donors, most were white British and more were female, and clonal diversity was possibly underestimated. Dominant CD4 TCR responses targeted spike regions 160-218 and 743-854.

TCRdb keeps only in-frame clones here, not all; method: immunoSEQ multiplex PCR. The table has some 94,000 clones, roughly 92% seen once. V gene TRBV7-8 combines with J gene TRBJ1-1, with 8 bases that match TRBD1. The source of this sequence is an adult in good health. The sample was peripheral blood, taken on day 0 of AZD1222 vaccination. CDR3: CASSFLQGGTEAFF. The CDR3 DNA reads as TGTGCCAGCAGCTTTTTACAGGGGGGAACTGAAGCTTTCTTT.